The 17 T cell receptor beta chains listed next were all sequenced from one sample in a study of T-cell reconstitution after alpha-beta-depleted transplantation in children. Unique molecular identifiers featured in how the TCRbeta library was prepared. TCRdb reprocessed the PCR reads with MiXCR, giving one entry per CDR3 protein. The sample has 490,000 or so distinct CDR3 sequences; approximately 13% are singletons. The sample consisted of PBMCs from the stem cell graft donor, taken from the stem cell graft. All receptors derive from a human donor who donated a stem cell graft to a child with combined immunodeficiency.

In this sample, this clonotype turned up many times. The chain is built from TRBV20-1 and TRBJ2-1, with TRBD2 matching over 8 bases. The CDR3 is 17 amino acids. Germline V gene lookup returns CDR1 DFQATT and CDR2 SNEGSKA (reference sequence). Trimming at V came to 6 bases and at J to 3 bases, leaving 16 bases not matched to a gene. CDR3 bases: TGCAGTGCGGTAGCCCGCCCGGCCGGGACTAGCTACAATGAGCAGTTCTTC. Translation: CSAVARPAGTSYNEQFF.

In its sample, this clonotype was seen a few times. The CDR3 spells CAWSAGTGVGEQYF. In nucleotides, the CDR3 is TGTGCCTGGAGTGCCGGGACAGGGGTTGGCGAGCAGTACTTC. The rearrangement uses TRBV30 and TRBJ2-7; 10 bases agree with TRBD1. J gave up 6 bases and V 1 base, and 6 bases lay outside the gene matches. CDR1 and CDR2 from the germline V gene are GTSNPN and SVGIG (reference sequence). The CDR3 contains 14 residues.

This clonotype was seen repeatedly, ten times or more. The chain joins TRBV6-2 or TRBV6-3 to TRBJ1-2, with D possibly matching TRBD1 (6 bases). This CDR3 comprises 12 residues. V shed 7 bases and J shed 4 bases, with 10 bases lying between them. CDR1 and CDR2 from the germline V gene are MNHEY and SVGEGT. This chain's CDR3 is CASTTTGYGYTF. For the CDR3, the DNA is TGTGCCAGCACCACGACAGGCTATGGCTACACCTTC.

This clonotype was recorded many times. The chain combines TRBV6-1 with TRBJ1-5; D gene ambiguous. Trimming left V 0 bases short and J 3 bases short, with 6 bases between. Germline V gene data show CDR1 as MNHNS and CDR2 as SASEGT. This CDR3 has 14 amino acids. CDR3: CASSEAGFNQPQHF. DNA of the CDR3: TGTGCCAGCAGTGAAGCGGGGTTCAATCAGCCCCAGCATTTT.

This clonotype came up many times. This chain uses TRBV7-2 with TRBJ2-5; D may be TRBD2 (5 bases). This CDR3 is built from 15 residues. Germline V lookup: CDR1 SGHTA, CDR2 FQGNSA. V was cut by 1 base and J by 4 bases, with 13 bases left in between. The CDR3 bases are TGTGCCAGCAGCTTAGTAGGCGGACTTGGAGAGACCCAGTACTTC. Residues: CASSLVGGLGETQYF.

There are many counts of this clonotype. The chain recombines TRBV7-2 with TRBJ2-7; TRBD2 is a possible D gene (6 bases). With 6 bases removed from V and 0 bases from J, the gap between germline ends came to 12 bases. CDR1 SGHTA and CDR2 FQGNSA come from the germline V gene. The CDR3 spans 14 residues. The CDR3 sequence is CASSPRGYSYEQYF. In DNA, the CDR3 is TGTGCCAGCAGTCCCCGGGGGTACTCCTACGAGCAGTACTTC.

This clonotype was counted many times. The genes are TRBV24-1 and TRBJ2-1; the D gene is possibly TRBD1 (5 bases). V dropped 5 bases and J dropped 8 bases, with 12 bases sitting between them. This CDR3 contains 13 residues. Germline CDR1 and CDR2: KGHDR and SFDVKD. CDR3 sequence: CATSGRGGDEQFF. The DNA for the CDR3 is TGTGCCACCAGTGGAAGGGGTGGGGATGAGCAGTTCTTC.

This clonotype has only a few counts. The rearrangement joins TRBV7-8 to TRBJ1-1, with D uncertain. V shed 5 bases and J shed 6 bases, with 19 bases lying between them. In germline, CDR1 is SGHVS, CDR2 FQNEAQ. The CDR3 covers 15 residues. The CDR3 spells CASSRTGSPGSEAFF. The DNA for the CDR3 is TGTGCCAGCAGCCGGACTGGATCGCCCGGGTCTGAAGCTTTCTTT.

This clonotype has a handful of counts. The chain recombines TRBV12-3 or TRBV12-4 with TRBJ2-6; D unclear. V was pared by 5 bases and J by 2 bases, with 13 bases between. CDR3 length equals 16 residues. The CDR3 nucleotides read TGTGCCAGCAGTGCACCCAGTGACGCTGGGGCCAACGTCCTGACTTTC. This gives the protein CASSAPSDAGANVLTF.

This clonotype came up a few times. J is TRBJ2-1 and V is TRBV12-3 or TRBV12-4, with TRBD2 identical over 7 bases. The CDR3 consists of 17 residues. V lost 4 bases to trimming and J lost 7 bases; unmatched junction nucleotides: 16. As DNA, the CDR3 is TGTGCCAGCAGTTCTGGCCATAGAAGGCTAGCGGAAAATGAGCAGTTCTTC. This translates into CASSSGHRRLAENEQFF.

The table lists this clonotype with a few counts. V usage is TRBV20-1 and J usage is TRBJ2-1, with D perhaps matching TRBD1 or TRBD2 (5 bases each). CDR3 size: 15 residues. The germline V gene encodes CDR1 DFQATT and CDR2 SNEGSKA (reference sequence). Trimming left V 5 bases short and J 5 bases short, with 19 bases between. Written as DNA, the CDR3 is TGCAGTGCTGGGATGCCGGGACGGAAAGACAATGAGCAGTTCTTC. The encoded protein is CSAGMPGRKDNEQFF.

CDR3 in amino acids: CSARVDTDTQYF. The CDR3 nucleotides read TGCAGTGCTAGAGTCGACACAGATACGCAGTATTTT. The chain employs TRBV20-1 and TRBJ2-3; D unclear. Germline CDR1 and CDR2: DFQATT and SNEGSKA (reference sequence). This CDR3 has 12 residues. Trimming took 1 base from V and 2 from J, leaving 4 bases between them.

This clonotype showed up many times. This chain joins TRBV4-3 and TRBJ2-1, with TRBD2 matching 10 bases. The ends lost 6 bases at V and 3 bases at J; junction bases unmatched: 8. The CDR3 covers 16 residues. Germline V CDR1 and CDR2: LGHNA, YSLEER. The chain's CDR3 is CASSLEAGGIYNEQFF. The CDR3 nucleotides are TGCGCCAGCAGTCTTGAAGCGGGAGGGATCTACAATGAGCAGTTCTTC.

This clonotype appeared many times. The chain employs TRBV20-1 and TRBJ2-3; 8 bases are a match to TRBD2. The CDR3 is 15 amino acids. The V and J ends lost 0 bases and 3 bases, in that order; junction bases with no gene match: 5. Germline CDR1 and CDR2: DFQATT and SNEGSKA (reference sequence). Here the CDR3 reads CSARDVGLATDTQYF. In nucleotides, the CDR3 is TGCAGTGCTAGAGATGTAGGACTAGCAACAGATACGCAGTATTTT.

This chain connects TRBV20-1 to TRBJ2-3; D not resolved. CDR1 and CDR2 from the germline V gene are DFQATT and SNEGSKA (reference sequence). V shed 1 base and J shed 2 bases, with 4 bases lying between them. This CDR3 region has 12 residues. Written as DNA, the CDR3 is TGCAGTGCTAGAGGGGACACAGATACGCAGTATTTT. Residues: CSARGDTDTQYF.

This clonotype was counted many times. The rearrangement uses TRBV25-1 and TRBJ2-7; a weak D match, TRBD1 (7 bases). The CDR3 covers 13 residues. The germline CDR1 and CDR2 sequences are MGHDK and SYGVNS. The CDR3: CATTQGEAYEQYF. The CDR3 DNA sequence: TGTGCTACAACCCAGGGGGAGGCTTACGAGCAGTACTTC.

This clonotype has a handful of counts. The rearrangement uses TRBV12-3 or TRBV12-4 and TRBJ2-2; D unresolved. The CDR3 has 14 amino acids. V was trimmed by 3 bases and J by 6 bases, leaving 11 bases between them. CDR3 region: CASSLFRASGELFF. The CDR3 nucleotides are TGTGCCAGCAGTTTGTTTAGGGCGTCCGGGGAGCTGTTTTTT.